This T cell receptor beta chain was identified during a study of T cell responses to AZD1222 COVID-19 vaccine. Germline V gene data show CDR1 as SGHTA and CDR2 as FQGTGA. The CDR3 totals 13 residues. V lost 5 bases and J 0 bases, leaving 7 bases between the germline ends. Study results and limitations: Spike-specific TCR breadth and depth rose after two AZD1222 doses. Only five to seven AZD1222 recipients were seropositive at baseline.

Clones were read by immunoSEQ multiplex PCR, and TCRdb kept only the in-frame ones, dropping some. The table shows roughly 120,000 clones, with about 90% occurring only once. A note on this clone: Its antigen is as yet unknown.

The receptor's source is an adult in good health. This specimen consisted of peripheral blood, obtained on day 0 of AZD1222 vaccination. The V and J genes are TRBV7-3 and TRBJ1-1, with D perhaps TRBD1 (5 bases). CDR3 nucleotide sequence: TGTGCCAGCAGCGCGACAGTGAACACTGAAGCTTTCTTT. The encoded protein is CASSATVNTEAFF.